Presented here are 16 T cell receptor beta chains from one specimen sequenced in a study of identical twins. TCRdb used MiXCR to reprocess the 5' RACE reads, holding one entry per CDR3 protein. The sample carries roughly 1.6 million distinct CDR3 sequences, about 30% recorded once. Sequencing used cord blood. These TCRs come from a newborn girl in good health.

V gene TRBV6-1 combines with J gene TRBJ2-5; 11 bases align to TRBD1. Germline V lookup: CDR1 MNHNS, CDR2 SASEGT. With 8 bases clipped from V and 3 bases from J, the junction kept 5 bases outside the gene matches. The CDR3 consists of 14 residues. The CDR3 nucleotides are TGTGCCAGCGGACAGGGGGCTTGGGAAGAGACCCAGTACTTC. It translates to CASGQGAWEETQYF.

This clonotype was recorded many times. The V gene is TRBV29-1, the J gene TRBJ2-5; a possible D gene is TRBD1 (6 bases). The germline V and J ends were trimmed by 6 bases and 1 base, with 9 bases remaining between them. The CDR3 is 12 residues long. Looked up from germline, CDR1 is SQVTM and CDR2 is ANQGSEA. CDR3 sequence reads: CSVTGTQETQYF. In DNA form, the CDR3 reads TGCAGCGTAACAGGGACCCAAGAGACCCAGTACTTC.

The J gene is TRBJ2-2, the V gene TRBV4-1; D gene uncertain. The CDR3 extends over 14 amino acids. Per germline, CDR1 MGHRA and CDR2 YSYEKL. With 0 bases removed from V and 5 bases from J, the gap between germline ends came to 7 bases. The CDR3 loop reads CASSQDPRTGELFF. DNA of the CDR3: TGCGCCAGCAGCCAAGATCCGAGGACCGGGGAGCTGTTTTTT.

This clonotype was seen a handful of times. This rearrangement joins TRBV7-9 to TRBJ1-2; 9 bases map to TRBD1. This CDR3 is built from 14 residues. The V and J ends lost 4 bases and 8 bases, in that order; junction bases with no gene match: 8. The germline CDR1 and CDR2 sequences are SEHNR and FQNEAQ (reference sequence). In nucleotides, the CDR3 is TGTGCCAGCAGCTCCGCCGGGACAGGGAAGGGCTACACCTTC. Its protein product is CASSSAGTGKGYTF.

The genes are TRBV6-1 and TRBJ2-7, with 8 bases aligning to TRBD1. The CDR3 is made up of 13 amino acids. V shed 4 bases and J 6 bases; nucleotides not matched to a gene: 5. From germline, CDR1 is MNHNS and CDR2 SASEGT. The CDR3 loop is CASSGQGAGEQYF. The CDR3 bases are TGTGCCAGCAGTGGCCAGGGGGCTGGCGAGCAGTACTTC.

Worth noting for this clonotype: One end of the junction is discordant with germline, which a read error may explain. The chain employs TRBV25-1 and TRBJ2-1; 10 nucleotides match TRBD2. The CDR3 length is 14 residues. Germline V gene lookup returns CDR1 MGHDK and CDR2 SYGVNS. This CDR3 is CASSSAGGFNGQFF. The CDR3 nucleotides are TGTGCCAGCAGTTCAGCGGGGGGGTTCAATGGGCAGTTCTTC.

In regard to this clonotype: Without the conserved terminal phenylalanine or tryptophan, this CDR3 likely stems from a read error. V usage is TRBV20-1 and J usage is TRBJ2-1; 12 nucleotides line up with TRBD2. After removal of 6 bases from V and 4 bases from J, the junction contained 4 bases not matched to a gene. The CDR3 is 14 residues long. The germline V gene has CDR1 DFQATT and CDR2 SNEGSKA (reference sequence). CDR3 bases: TGCAGTGCCCAGACTAGCGGGGGTTACAATGAGCAGTTCTGC. It yields the protein CSAQTSGGYNEQFC.

CDR3: CAGGEDGNQPQHF. Written as DNA, the CDR3 is TGTGCCGGGGGAGAGGACGGTAATCAGCCCCAGCATTTT. The rearrangement joins TRBV6-1 to TRBJ1-5, with D possibly matching TRBD1 (5 bases). The germline gives CDR1 MNHNS, CDR2 SASEGT. The CDR3 is 13 amino acids. Trimming took off 11 bases at V and 4 bases at J, with 15 bases between the two ends.

The chain couples TRBV3-1 to TRBJ2-1; 12 bases line up with TRBD2. CDR3 size: 15 residues. Germline lookup yields CDR1 LGHDT and CDR2 YNNKEL (reference sequence). V was clipped by 6 bases and J by 11 bases; unmatched bases: 11. CDR3 sequence reads: CASRPGTSGYLQQFF. The CDR3 DNA reads as TGTGCCAGCAGACCTGGGACTAGCGGGTACCTTCAGCAGTTCTTC.

This chain joins TRBV21-1 and TRBJ2-4; the D call TRBD2 from the table was never checked on the DNA. TRBV21-1 is a documented pseudogene. The CDR3 consists of 20 residues. CDR3 protein: CASSKVVGGRCDLGKNIQYF. The CDR3 DNA follows: TGTGCCAGCAGCAAAGTGGTCGGGGGGAGGTGCGACCTGGGGAAAAACATTCAGTACTTC.

The genes are TRBV6-6 and TRBJ2-7; 7 bases line up with TRBD1. Germline V gene sequence: CDR1 MNHNY, CDR2 SVGAGI (reference sequence). The CDR3 length is 15 residues. The J segment lost 6 bases and the V segment lost 4 bases, leaving 12 bases of the junction unmatched. The CDR3 DNA is TGTGCCAGCAGTTTACCTCCGGGACAGCTCTGCGAGCAGTACTTC. This gives the protein CASSLPPGQLCEQYF.

The chain couples TRBV7-2 to TRBJ2-1; 7 positions match TRBD2. Looked up from germline, CDR1 is SGHTA and CDR2 is FQGNSA. V lost 2 bases and J lost 6; bases outside the gene matches: 13. The CDR3 spans 17 residues. CDR3 DNA sequence: TGTGCCAGCAGCTTAAACGCCGGACTAGTGGGGGGCAATGAGCAGTTCTTC. Its protein is CASSLNAGLVGGNEQFF.

Of note for this clonotype: The junction departs from the called germline gene at one end, perhaps through a read error. V is TRBV4-2 and J is TRBJ1-1, with TRBD1 matching over 7 bases. The CDR3 length is 15 residues. In germline, CDR1 is LGHNA, CDR2 YNFKEQ. This CDR3 is CASGQGGAGSTEAFF. The CDR3 region has the DNA TGTGCCAGCGGCCAGGGGGGAGCGGGGTCCACTGAAGCTTTCTTT.

The rearrangement links TRBV5-6 to TRBJ2-1; D is perhaps TRBD2 (6 bases). In germline, CDR1 is SGHDT, CDR2 YYEEEE. The CDR3 has 14 residues. V lost 2 bases, J lost 7 bases, and 13 bases lay in between. The CDR3 DNA reads TGTGCCAGCAGCTTCGGGACTGGCAGGAATGAGCAGTTCTTC. Its protein is CASSFGTGRNEQFF.

V usage is TRBV6-1 and J usage is TRBJ1-2; tentative D call: TRBD1 (5 bases). CDR1 is MNHNS and CDR2 is SASEGT in the germline V gene. V lost 6 bases, J lost 8 bases, and 25 bases lay in between. The length of the CDR3 is 16 residues. DNA for the CDR3: TGTGCCAGCAGCCTCCATAGGGGCGCTCCGAAATTGGGCTACACCTTC. Its protein is CASSLHRGAPKLGYTF.

This clonotype came up many times. A read error may account for a junction end that differs from germline. The DNA of the CDR3 is TGTGCCAGCAGCATTAGCACAGATACGCAGTATTTT. This codes for CASSISTDTQYF. This chain connects TRBV5-1 to TRBJ2-3; D remains ambiguous. CDR1 is SGHRS and CDR2 is YFSETQ in the germline V gene. The CDR3 has 12 residues.